Each of the 17 T cell receptor beta chains below was sequenced from the same sample in a study of T cell changes during pregnancy in multiple sclerosis (dated by TCRdb to the late 2010s). The library was produced with the immunoSEQ multiplex PCR assay. Sourced from immuneACCESS, this table was stored by TCRdb with only in-frame sequences that have V and J called. A share of the clones is absent; for the studies checked, an unresolved V gene accounts for under half, and the remainder has no known explanation. This sample is represented by about 110,000 clones; about nine tenths of them were singletons. Jointly, the top ten make up 3.5% of the sample. This material consisted of peripheral blood, taken after pregnancy. The receptors come from a female donor with multiple sclerosis, enrolled in a pregnancy study.

The V gene is TRBV29-1, the J gene TRBJ2-3, with D possibly matching TRBD1 (5 bases). Between the trimmed V and J ends, which lost 5 bases and 4 bases, there was a span of 16 bases. The CDR3 runs to 14 residues. Germline loops: CDR1 SQVTM, CDR2 ANQGSEA. In DNA form, the CDR3 reads TGCAGCGTTAGTCTTGGGCAGGGCTCAGATACGCAGTATTTT. This encodes CSVSLGQGSDTQYF.

This clone showed up just a few times. V gene TRBV10-3 combines with J gene TRBJ1-2; 10 positions match TRBD1. Trimming cost V 5 bases and J 12 bases; bases outside gene matches: 9. The CDR3 runs to 13 residues. The V gene's germline CDR1 is ENHRY and CDR2 SYGVKD. Here the CDR3 DNA reads TGTGCCATCAGTAATGGACAGGGGGAAAGGGACACCTTC. Its translation: CAISNGQGERDTF.

The rearrangement links TRBV19 to TRBJ1-6; 7 nucleotides agree with TRBD1. The length of the CDR3 is 15 residues. The J segment lost 9 bases and the V segment lost 3 bases, leaving 8 bases of the junction unmatched. CDR1 LNHDA and CDR2 SQIVND come from the germline V gene (reference sequence). In DNA, the CDR3 is TGTGCCAGTAGTATCGGACAGGCGAGCATTTCACCCCTCCACTTT. Protein product: CASSIGQASISPLHF.

The chain carries TRBV6-1 and TRBJ1-2; D is unresolved. Between the trimmed V and J ends, which lost 2 bases and 4 bases, there was a span of 5 bases. From germline, CDR1 is MNHNS and CDR2 SASEGT. This CDR3 spans 12 amino acids. The CDR3 coding sequence is TGTGCCAGCAGTGAACAGGCCTATGGCTACACCTTC. This codes for CASSEQAYGYTF.

V is TRBV11-2 and J is TRBJ1-2; D unresolved. The germline V and J ends were trimmed by 1 base and 9 bases, with 12 bases remaining between them. CDR3 length: 13 amino acids. Germline lookup yields CDR1 SGHAT and CDR2 FQNNGV. CDR3 in DNA: TGTGCCAGCAGCTTAGGAGGGATTCGAAGCTACACCTTC. This encodes CASSLGGIRSYTF. Full variable domain (rest looked up from reference TRBV11-2 and TRBJ1-2): EAGVAQSPRYKIIEKRQSVAFWCNPISGHATLYWYQQILGQGPKLLIQFQNNGVVDDSQLPKDRFSAERLKGVDSTLKIQPAKLEDSAVYLCASSLGGIRSYTFGSGTRLTVV.

The rearrangement uses TRBV29-1 and TRBJ1-3, with D tentatively TRBD1 (5 bases). Trimming shortened V by 6 bases and J by 4 bases, and 13 bases separated the two germline ends. The CDR3 runs to 13 residues. Germline CDR1 is SQVTM and CDR2 is ANQGSEA. CDR3 residues: CSVSDSLGNTIYF. The CDR3 nucleotides are TGCAGCGTCTCAGACAGCCTAGGAAACACCATATATTTT.

The rearrangement joins TRBV9 to TRBJ2-3; D is perhaps TRBD1 (6 bases). The CDR3 runs 12 residues. Trimming stripped 4 bases from V and 9 bases from J, with 12 bases between. Germline V gives CDR1 SGDLS, CDR2 YYNGEE. The CDR3 nucleotides are TGTGCCAGCAGCCCGGCAGGGGCCACGCAGTATTTT. Its translation is CASSPAGATQYF.

This chain connects TRBV18 to TRBJ1-5; perhaps TRBD1 as D (5 bases). The ends were cut back, 2 bases at V and 2 bases at J, with 7 bases in the middle. The length of the CDR3 is 14 residues. CDR1 and CDR2 (germline): KGHSH, LQKENI. CDR3 loop: CASSPGGGNQPQHF. CDR3 DNA: TGTGCCAGCTCACCAGGGGGGGGCAATCAGCCCCAGCATTTT.

The V call is TRBV20-1, the J call TRBJ1-2; D is undetermined. This CDR3 comprises 11 residues. The V gene's germline CDR1 is DFQATT and CDR2 SNEGSKA (reference sequence). The CDR3 nucleotides read TGCGAGGCGCGGCCTAACTATGGCTACACCTTC. Residues: CEARPNYGYTF.

The genes are TRBV19 and TRBJ1-4; 7 bases are shared with TRBD1. CDR3 length: 15 amino acids. V was clipped by 5 bases and J by 7 bases; unmatched bases: 10. The germline V gene encodes CDR1 LNHDA and CDR2 SQIVND (reference sequence). CDR3 loop: CASSFNRGFREKLFF. The CDR3 DNA reads TGTGCCAGTAGTTTCAACAGGGGTTTTCGTGAAAAACTGTTTTTT.

This clone was seen at least ten times. This rearrangement joins TRBV4-1 to TRBJ2-3; weak D call: TRBD2 (6 bases). Looked up from germline, CDR1 is MGHRA and CDR2 is YSYEKL. This CDR3 spans 16 amino acids. Trimming stripped 0 bases from V and 2 bases from J, with 12 bases between. For the CDR3, the DNA is TGCGCCAGCAGCCAAGATGGTGGGGGGATCACAGATACGCAGTATTTT. Amino acids: CASSQDGGGITDTQYF.

The rearrangement uses TRBV9 and TRBJ1-2; tentative D call: TRBD1 (5 bases). The CDR3 extends over 15 amino acids. Germline-derived CDR1 and CDR2 are SGDLS and YYNGEE. V was trimmed by 4 bases and J by 4 bases, leaving 17 bases between them. CDR3 coding DNA: TGTGCCAGCAGCCCCCCCGGGGGATTGGGCTATGGCTACACCTTC. Protein sequence: CASSPPGGLGYGYTF.

CDR3 residues: CASSFKHLVYF. Here the CDR3 DNA reads TGTGCCAGCAGTTTTAAGCACCTGGTGTACTTC. The V and J genes are TRBV27 and TRBJ2-4, with D hard to call. This CDR3 has 11 residues. Trimming cost V 3 bases and J 15 bases, with 12 bases left between them. CDR1 MNHEY and CDR2 SMNVEV come from the germline V gene (reference sequence).

The CDR3 region is CASRLTSGGYQETQYF. The DNA of the CDR3 is TGCGCCAGCAGGCTCACTAGCGGGGGGTACCAAGAGACCCAGTACTTC. V gene TRBV5-1 combines with J gene TRBJ2-5; 12 bases are a match to TRBD2. The germline V gene encodes CDR1 SGHRS and CDR2 YFSETQ. This CDR3 spans 16 amino acids. After removal of 5 bases from V and 0 bases from J, the junction contained 5 bases not matched to a gene.

Only one count was recorded for this clone. The chain employs TRBV7-9 and TRBJ2-3; 13 nucleotides line up with TRBD2. CDR3 length: 14 residues. V shed 5 bases, J shed 5 bases, and the junction held 1 base outside the gene matches. Looked up from germline, CDR1 is SEHNR and CDR2 is FQNEAQ (reference sequence). CDR3 DNA sequence: TGTGCCAGCAGCCGGACTAGCGGGGGAGATACGCAGTATTTT. This sequence encodes CASSRTSGGDTQYF.

This clone came up a few times. The chain combines TRBV7-2 with TRBJ2-2; the D gene is possibly TRBD2 (5 bases). Germline CDR1 and CDR2: SGHTA and FQGNSA. The CDR3 consists of 15 residues. V lost 5 bases to trimming and J lost 4 bases, with 14 bases between them. The CDR3 DNA reads TGTGCCAGCAGCATGGCTGGCGGAGGCACCGGGGAGCTGTTTTTT. This translates into CASSMAGGGTGELFF.

This clone was counted once. This chain uses TRBV10-3 with TRBJ1-2; 8 nucleotides agree with TRBD1. The CDR3 totals 13 residues. From germline, CDR1 is ENHRY and CDR2 SYGVKD. The V gene end was trimmed by 6 bases and the J gene end by 3 bases; junction bases not matched to a gene: 3. The CDR3 sequence is CAISEDRDYGYTF. As DNA, the CDR3 is TGTGCCATCAGCGAGGACAGGGACTATGGCTACACCTTC.